This T cell receptor beta chain originates from a study of blood T cell repertoires in COVID-19. In the study overall: Whether acute or convalescent, the COVID-19 samples came from the United States, Italy and Spain. PBMCs, B-cell-depleted T cells, or T cells provided the cDNA or gDNA that made up the material.

Patients from Seattle were sampled longitudinally, starting during active infection. Trimming removed 4 bases at V and 6 bases at J, with 20 bases between. Germline assignment: CDR1 SGDLS and CDR2 YYNGEE. The CDR3 is 16 amino acids. In the source study's methods: Amplifying reference gene primers gave estimates of nucleated cell counts. TCRdb keeps only in-frame clones here, not all; method: immunoSEQ multiplex PCR. D and trimming come from the DNA, and the V and J calls and clone size come from that table. The sample includes some 290,000 clones, around 90% seen only once; the top ten take 2.9%. The sequence came from a woman younger than 45 with COVID-19, enrolled during active disease. The chain employs TRBV9 and TRBJ2-1; TRBD2 might be the D (5 bases). Sequencing input: peripheral blood. As DNA, the CDR3 is TGTGCCAGCAGCCCGCGGGTGGAGGCCCGGTTCAATGAGCAGTTCTTC. It is translated as CASSPRVEARFNEQFF. Full variable domain (outside the CDR3, taken from reference TRBV9 and TRBJ2-1): DSGVTQTPKHLITATGQRVTLRCSPRSGDLSVYWYQQSLDQGLQFLIQYYNGEERAKGNILERFSAQQFPDLHSELNLSSLELGDSALYFCASSPRVEARFNEQFFGPGTRLTVL.